This entry features one T cell receptor (beta chain) sequence. CDR1 SGHTA and CDR2 FQGNSA come from the germline V gene. The CDR3 totals 14 residues. V was cut by 2 bases and J by 4 bases, with 9 bases left in between. In terms of origin and age, donors were healthy Caucasian individuals from Russia aged about 6 to 90. This specimen belongs to a study of blood T cells in healthy people across ages. Alongside a J-beta primer mix, a sample-barcoded 5' primer served in a second PCR lasting roughly 6 to 11 cycles. The template-switch adaptor, which had 12 random nucleotides, put a tag on each cDNA molecule. TCRdb reprocessed the 5' RACE reads via MiXCR and lists one record per CDR3 protein. Of about 780,000 distinct CDR3 sequences listed, about 46% are singletons.

The chain recombines TRBV7-2 with TRBJ2-1, with a possible D match to TRBD2 (5 bases). This clonotype originated in an elderly man in good health. The sample was blood. CDR3 coding DNA: TGTGCCAGCAGCTTATCCAGCGGATACAATGAGCAGTTCTTC. Protein sequence: CASSLSSGYNEQFF.